Below, 4 T cell receptor beta chains from the same sample are listed, as sequenced in a study of T-cell memory formation after mild COVID-19. TCRdb recomputed calls from the 5' RACE reads with MiXCR, one row per CDR3 protein. The sample consists of hundreds of thousands of distinct CDR3 sequences, roughly 20% of them appearing once. The sequenced material came from PBMCs or a T cell subset sorted from them (not recorded which). The source of these receptors is an adult woman who had mild COVID-19 (a few samples of this study predate the infection). Cell type and time point are not known.

J is TRBJ1-3 and V is TRBV7-6; TRBD1 might be the D (6 bases). Germline CDR1 reads SGHVS; CDR2 reads FNYEAQ. V shed 1 base and J shed 3 bases, with 19 bases lying between them. The CDR3 covers 18 residues. CDR3 sequence (DNA): TGTGCCAGCAGCTTAGGGGGGGCGCGAGGTATCATTGGAAACACCATATATTTT. Residues: CASSLGGARGIIGNTIYF. Full variable domain (outside the CDR3, taken from reference TRBV7-6 and TRBJ1-3): GAGVSQSPRYKVTKRGQDVALRCDPISGHVSLYWYRQALGQGPEFLTYFNYEAQQDKSGLPNDRFSAERPEGSISTLTIQRTEQRDSAMYRCASSLGGARGIIGNTIYFGEGSWLTVV.

V gene TRBV7-9 combines with J gene TRBJ1-6, with no clear D. The V end was cut by 5 bases, the J end by 7 bases, with 18 bases between. This CDR3 spans 16 amino acids. Germline values: CDR1 SEHNR, CDR2 FQNEAQ (reference sequence). The CDR3 DNA is TGTGCCAGCAGCGCGCAGACCGGGCCGTGGAATTCACCCCTCCACTTT. Amino acid sequence: CASSAQTGPWNSPLHF.

This clonotype was counted only a few times. This chain uses TRBV7-2 with TRBJ2-6, with unresolved D. Deletions cut 8 bases from V and 1 base from J, with 9 bases between. The CDR3 totals 14 residues. Germline V gene sequence: CDR1 SGHTA, CDR2 FQGNSA. DNA for the CDR3: TGTGCCAGCCATGCAGGTTCTGGGGCCAACGTCCTGACTTTC. Residues: CASHAGSGANVLTF.

This clonotype was seen a handful of times. The V gene is TRBV18, the J gene TRBJ2-7; perhaps TRBD1 as D (6 bases). The CDR3 has 14 amino acids. CDR1 and CDR2 from the germline V gene are KGHSH and LQKENI. V lost 4 bases to trimming and J lost 3 bases, with 13 bases between them. The chain's CDR3 is CASSRGQSYYEQYF. Written as DNA, the CDR3 is TGTGCCAGCTCACGCGGACAGAGCTACTACGAGCAGTACTTC.